One and the same sample provided the 14 T cell receptor beta chains below, sequenced in a study of regulatory T cells in long-lasting Graves disease. Arm-PCR of CDR3 regions with iRepertoire HTBI primers generated TCR beta libraries. One entry per CDR3 protein results from TCRdb running MiXCR on the multiplex PCR reads. The table lists approximately 210,000 distinct CDR3 sequences, around 17% of them singletons. Time point defined: newly diagnosed GD, antithyroid drugs for less than 3 months. RNA extracted from PBMCs served as the sequencing template. The sample here was peripheral blood mononuclear cells (PBMCs), taken at new diagnosis, from a patient treated with antithyroid drugs. These receptors all stem from a female donor with Graves disease.

Ten or more counts support this clonotype. V and J are TRBV3-1 and TRBJ2-7; D gene ambiguous. The CDR3 sequence is 14 residues long. V lost 0 bases and J 2 bases, leaving 8 bases between the germline ends. CDR1 LGHDT and CDR2 YNNKEL come from the germline V gene (reference sequence). CDR3 amino acids: CASSQEGRAYEQYF. The CDR3 bases are TGTGCCAGCAGCCAAGAAGGCAGAGCCTACGAGCAGTACTTC.

The table lists this clonotype with many counts. The chain employs TRBV27 and TRBJ2-5, with D possibly matching TRBD1 (5 bases). This CDR3 region has 14 residues. V gave up 5 bases and J gave up 5 bases, with 15 bases separating them. Germline V gene lookup returns CDR1 MNHEY and CDR2 SMNVEV (reference sequence). The DNA for the CDR3 is TGTGCCAGCAGTGCCAGGGTACTGGGGGAGACCCAGTACTTC. Residues: CASSARVLGETQYF.

This clonotype was recorded at least ten times. The chain couples TRBV5-1 to TRBJ2-7; the match to TRBD2 covers 11 bases. This CDR3 contains 15 residues. The germline gives CDR1 SGHRS, CDR2 YFSETQ. The V segment lost 2 bases and the J segment 4 bases; nucleotides outside the gene matches: 5. CDR3: CASSLLAGVEYEQYF. In DNA, the CDR3 is TGCGCCAGCAGCTTACTAGCGGGAGTGGAGTACGAGCAGTACTTC.

The table lists this clonotype with many counts. The chain joins TRBV5-8 to TRBJ2-7; 10 bases agree with TRBD2. Germline CDR1 is SGHTS and CDR2 is YDEGEE. V trimming: 3 bases; J trimming: 6 bases; junction bases outside the gene matches: 6. The CDR3 is made up of 14 amino acids. The CDR3 region is CASSSGLAAGEQYF. CDR3 nucleotides: TGTGCCAGCAGCTCTGGACTAGCGGCGGGCGAGCAGTACTTC.

This clonotype was recorded at least ten times. The chain carries TRBV6-5 and TRBJ1-2; D call uncertain. Between the trimmed V and J ends, which lost 2 bases and 5 bases, there was a span of 9 bases. There are 13 residues in the CDR3. Germline V gives CDR1 MNHEY, CDR2 SVGAGI. The CDR3 nucleotides are TGTGCCAGCAGTTACGGGAGGCGGTATGGCTACACCTTC. This sequence encodes CASSYGRRYGYTF.

This sequence joins TRBV7-2 and TRBJ2-1, with TRBD2 matching over 14 bases. The CDR3 is 16 amino acids. The germline V gene has CDR1 SGHTA and CDR2 FQGNSA. The V and J ends lost 2 bases and 13 bases, in that order; junction bases with no gene match: 10. The CDR3 region has the DNA TGTGCCAGCAGCTTAACAACCGGGACTAGCGGGAGTGGTCAGTTCTTC. This encodes CASSLTTGTSGSGQFF.

This clonotype was recorded at least ten times. The rearrangement links TRBV10-3 to TRBJ2-1; a possible D gene is TRBD2 (7 bases). V was trimmed by 0 bases and J by 0 bases, leaving 15 bases between them. Looked up from germline, CDR1 is ENHRY and CDR2 is SYGVKD. CDR3 length: 18 residues. CDR3 coding DNA: TGTGCCATCAGTGAGTCGTTGGGAGGGGGTACCTCCTACAATGAGCAGTTCTTC. This encodes CAISESLGGGTSYNEQFF.

This clonotype was recorded many times. The rearrangement joins TRBV9 to TRBJ1-4; D gene unclear. CDR1 and CDR2 from the germline V gene are SGDLS and YYNGEE. This CDR3 comprises 15 residues. Between the trimmed V and J ends, which lost 0 bases and 4 bases, there was a span of 10 bases. CDR3 in amino acids: CASSVGPYGNEKLFF. The CDR3 DNA reads TGTGCCAGCAGCGTAGGTCCTTACGGTAATGAAAAACTGTTTTTT.

This clonotype was seen a few times. The J gene is TRBJ1-1, the V gene TRBV7-3; D uncertain. The germline CDR1 and CDR2 sequences are SGHTA and FQGTGA. The CDR3 is 10 residues long. The germline V and J ends were trimmed by 4 bases and 6 bases, with 3 bases remaining between them. As DNA, the CDR3 is TGTGCCAGCAGCTCCCCTGAAGCTTTCTTT. Protein: CASSSPEAFF.

Ten or more counts support this clonotype. The gene calls are TRBV2 and TRBJ2-7; 7 bases agree with TRBD1. This CDR3 comprises 13 residues. V was pared by 7 bases and J by 3 bases, with 6 bases of the junction left unmatched. Germline lookup yields CDR1 SNHLY and CDR2 FYNNEI. CDR3 DNA sequence: TGTGCCAGCATTAGGGACAGAGACTACGAGCAGTACTTC. Protein: CASIRDRDYEQYF.

The chain carries TRBV12-3 or TRBV12-4 and TRBJ2-4; D unclear. The CDR3 contains 12 residues. Trimming left V 0 bases short and J 14 bases short, with 11 bases between. The CDR3: CASSLAAQLKYF. The CDR3 nucleotides read TGTGCCAGCAGTTTAGCGGCGCAGCTCAAGTACTTC.

V and J are TRBV7-2 and TRBJ2-7; 8 nucleotides agree with TRBD1. The CDR3 sequence is 13 residues long. CDR1 is SGHTA, CDR2 FQGNSA, per germline. After removal of 3 bases from V and 5 bases from J, the junction contained 3 bases not matched to a gene. In nucleotides, the CDR3 is TGTGCCAGCAGCTTGGAGACAGGGGACGAGCAGTACTTC. Its translation is CASSLETGDEQYF.

This clonotype was observed a single time. This sequence is one base from a far larger clone and is likely a read error. The chain combines TRBV3-1 with TRBJ2-3; D is possibly TRBD1 (6 bases). The J call could be wrong; TRBJ1-1 is a better fit for the DNA end. CDR3 length: 17 residues. Germline values: CDR1 LGHDT, CDR2 YNNKEL (reference sequence). The CDR3 sequence: CASSPRGRGSKNTEAFF. DNA for the CDR3: TGTGCCAGCAGCCCGAGGGGCAGGGGAAGTAAGAACACTGAAGCTTTCTTT.

This clonotype was found a few times. The rearrangement uses TRBV6-1 and TRBJ1-3, with D possibly TRBD1 on 5 matching bases. The V end was cut by 0 bases, the J end by 4 bases, with 13 bases between. The CDR3 consists of 16 residues. Germline CDR1 is MNHNS and CDR2 is SASEGT. The CDR3 is CASSEALGASGNTIYF. CDR3 nucleotide sequence: TGTGCCAGCAGTGAAGCGCTCGGGGCCAGCGGAAACACCATATATTTT.